The 9 T cell receptor beta chains listed next were all sequenced from one sample in a study of shared clonotypes between healthy human individuals. Assay: immunoSEQ multiplex PCR; the TCRdb copy retains only in-frame clones and omits some. The sample contains under 600,000 clones, roughly four fifths of which appear only once. Sequencing input: PBMCs. The receptors shown here come from a woman aged 40 to 50 in good health. Some clones in this sample may be carry-over from other donors' samples.

The chain links TRBV15 to TRBJ1-5; D might be TRBD1 (5 bases). V gave up 1 base and J gave up 7 bases, with 11 bases separating them. Germline V gene data show CDR1 as LNHNV and CDR2 as YYDKDF (reference sequence). CDR3 size: 14 residues. The CDR3 loop reads CATSRAGPMQPQHF. The CDR3 DNA reads as TGTGCCACCAGCAGAGCGGGACCGATGCAGCCCCAGCATTTT. Full variable domain (rest looked up from reference TRBV15 and TRBJ1-5): DAMVIQNPRYQVTQFGKPVTLSCSQTLNHNVMYWYQQKSSQAPKLLFHYYDKDFNNEADTPDNFQSRRPNTSFCFLDIRSPGLGDTAMYLCATSRAGPMQPQHFGDGTRLSIL.

This sequence joins TRBV28 and TRBJ1-2; D gene ambiguous. This CDR3 is 14 amino acids long. The V gene lost 5 bases and the J gene lost 1 base, with 11 bases spanning the gap. CDR1 and CDR2 from the germline V gene are MDHEN and SYDVKM. The CDR3 nucleotides are TGTGCCAGCAGTACTCCGACACGTAACTATGGCTACACCTTC. Translation gives CASSTPTRNYGYTF.

The V gene is TRBV7-2, the J gene TRBJ2-3, with D perhaps assigned TRBD1 or TRBD2 (5 bases each). This CDR3 is 14 amino acids long. V lost 2 bases and J 10 bases, leaving 16 bases between the germline ends. The germline V gene has CDR1 SGHTA and CDR2 FQGNSA. The CDR3 nucleotides read TGTGCCAGCAGCTTAAGGGTTCGGGGCGCACCGCAGTATTTT. It codes for CASSLRVRGAPQYF.

This clone was found a few times. The chain carries TRBV10-3 and TRBJ2-1, with 9 bases aligning to TRBD2. V dropped 3 bases and J dropped 9; count of bases not matched to a gene: 6. Germline values: CDR1 ENHRY, CDR2 SYGVKD. CDR3 length: 14 residues. The CDR3 region is CAISENPAGGEQFF. CDR3 in DNA: TGTGCCATCAGTGAAAATCCAGCGGGAGGTGAGCAGTTCTTC.

The V gene is TRBV18, the J gene TRBJ2-3; 7 bases fit TRBD2. The CDR3 is 13 residues long. CDR1 and CDR2 from the germline V gene are KGHSH and LQKENI. The V gene end was trimmed by 10 bases and the J gene end by 4 bases; junction bases not matched to a gene: 8. CDR3 protein: CATQAGLADTQYF. The CDR3 nucleotides are TGTGCCACCCAAGCGGGATTGGCAGATACGCAGTATTTT.

The J gene is TRBJ2-7, the V gene TRBV5-1; 7 bases match TRBD1. The CDR3 consists of 14 residues. V lost 4 bases, J lost 2 bases, and 6 bases stayed unmatched. The germline CDR1 and CDR2 sequences are SGHRS and YFSETQ. CDR3 coding DNA: TGCGCCAGCAGCCCATTACAGGGGACCTACGAGCAGTACTTC. It codes for CASSPLQGTYEQYF.

Judged by abundance, this clone is medium-sized. In the same sample, other DNA sequences code for this CDR3. This sequence joins TRBV4-2 and TRBJ1-2; 7 bases are a match to TRBD1. This CDR3 has 18 amino acids. Germline lookup yields CDR1 LGHNA and CDR2 YNFKEQ. J gave up 4 bases and V 3 bases, and 17 bases lay outside the gene matches. The chain's CDR3 is CASSHATPDRVPGYGYTF. For the CDR3, the DNA is TGTGCCAGCAGCCACGCCACCCCTGACAGGGTTCCTGGCTATGGCTACACCTTC.

The CDR3 bases are TGTGCCAGCAAGACTGGGACTAGCGGGAACCGAGAGACCCAGTACTTC. Its protein product is CASKTGTSGNRETQYF. The chain couples TRBV2 to TRBJ2-5, with TRBD2 matching over 13 bases. V lost 7 bases, J lost 4 bases, and 9 bases stayed unmatched. The germline gives CDR1 SNHLY, CDR2 FYNNEI. The CDR3 covers 16 residues. Combining the CDR3 with reference TRBV2 and TRBJ2-5 gives the whole variable domain EPEVTQTPSHQVTQMGQEVILRCVPISNHLYFYWYRQILGQKVEFLVSFYNNEISEKSEIFDDQFSVERPDGSNFTLKIRSTKLEDSAMYFCASKTGTSGNRETQYFGPGTRLLVL.

The chain combines TRBV28 with TRBJ2-4; D is undetermined. Germline CDR1 reads MDHEN; CDR2 reads SYDVKM. The V and J ends lost 7 bases and 15 bases respectively, with 7 bases between them. The CDR3 is 8 residues long. CDR3 nucleotide sequence: TGTGCCAGCACCCTCCGGTACTTC. It encodes CASTLRYF. Full variable domain (outside the CDR3, taken from reference TRBV28 and TRBJ2-4): DVKVTQSSRYLVKRTGEKVFLECVQDMDHENMFWYRQDPGLGLRLIYFSYDVKMKEKGDIPEGYSVSREKKERFSLILESASTNQTSMYLCASTLRYFGAGTRLSVL.